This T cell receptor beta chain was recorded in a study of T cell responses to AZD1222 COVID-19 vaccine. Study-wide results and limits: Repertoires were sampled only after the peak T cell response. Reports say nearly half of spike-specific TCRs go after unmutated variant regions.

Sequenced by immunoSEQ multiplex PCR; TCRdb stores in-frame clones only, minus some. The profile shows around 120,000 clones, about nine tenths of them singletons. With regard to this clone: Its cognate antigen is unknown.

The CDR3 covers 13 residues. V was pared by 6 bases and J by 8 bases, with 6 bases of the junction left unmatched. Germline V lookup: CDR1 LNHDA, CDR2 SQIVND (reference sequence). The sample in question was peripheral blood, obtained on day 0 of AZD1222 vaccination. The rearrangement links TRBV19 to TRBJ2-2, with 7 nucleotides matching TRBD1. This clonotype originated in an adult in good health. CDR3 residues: CASSNRGTGELFF. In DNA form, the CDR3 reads TGTGCCAGTAGCAACAGGGGCACGGGGGAGCTGTTTTTT.